This T cell receptor (beta chain) came from a study of chemoradiotherapy in HPV16-positive cancers. V was shortened by 3 bases and J by 0 bases, with 15 bases between the two germline ends. Germline CDR1 reads PRHDT; CDR2 reads FYEKMQ (reference sequence). The CDR3 loop spans 16 amino acids. Only in-frame clones appear in the TCRdb table, and some are missing; sequencing was by immunoSEQ multiplex PCR. The table lists under 35,000 clones, 93% of them singletons. The V and J genes are TRBV13 and TRBJ2-7, with D maybe TRBD2 (7 bases). The source is a human donor with HPV-associated anogenital cancer. The sample in question was blood, obtained from a patient who underwent chemoradiotherapy. The DNA for the CDR3 is TGTGCCAGCAGCTTCCGGGGGCGGGGGAACTCCTACGAGCAGTACTTC. Its translation: CASSFRGRGNSYEQYF.